This T cell receptor beta chain was found in a study of blood T cell repertoires in COVID-19. At the level of the study: Samples taken during acute and convalescent COVID-19 were collected in the United States, Italy and Spain.

Assay: immunoSEQ multiplex PCR; the TCRdb copy retains only in-frame clones and omits some. The sample shows fewer than 350,000 clones, about 83% of them seen only once. The V gene's germline CDR1 is KGHSH and CDR2 LQKENI. This CDR3 has 14 amino acids. V dropped 6 bases and J dropped 7; count of bases not matched to a gene: 9. The sequencing sample was made of PBMCs or T cells enriched from blood (not recorded which). The rearrangement joins TRBV18 to TRBJ1-5, with TRBD1 matching 7 bases. This clonotype originated in a woman aged 35 to 49 who had recovered from COVID-19. Written as DNA, the CDR3 is TGTGCCAGCTCTCCCCAACAGGGGAGCCAGCCCCAGCATTTT. This sequence encodes CASSPQQGSQPQHF.